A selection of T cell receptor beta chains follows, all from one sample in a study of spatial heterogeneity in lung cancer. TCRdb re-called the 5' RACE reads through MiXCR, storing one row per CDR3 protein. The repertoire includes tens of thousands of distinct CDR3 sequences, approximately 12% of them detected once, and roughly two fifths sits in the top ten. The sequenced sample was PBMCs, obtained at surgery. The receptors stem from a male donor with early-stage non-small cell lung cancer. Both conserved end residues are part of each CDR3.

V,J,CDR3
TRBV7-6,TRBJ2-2,CASSLTREIPNTGELFF
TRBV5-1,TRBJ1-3,CASSLQGRNGNTIYF
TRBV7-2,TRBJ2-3,CASSRLQGITDTQYF
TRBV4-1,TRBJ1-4,CASSQDRTDYATNEKLFF
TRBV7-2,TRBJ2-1,CASSLGASGTLGEQFF
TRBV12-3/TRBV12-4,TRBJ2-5,CASNQGQGAKTQYF
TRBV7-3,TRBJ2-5,CASSLVGSETQYF
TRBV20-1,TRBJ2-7,CSARRLAGYEQYF
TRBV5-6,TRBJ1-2,CASSFYQTDNYGYTF
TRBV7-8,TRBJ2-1,CASSPTGLLYNEQFF
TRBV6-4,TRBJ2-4,CASSETTGTKNIQYF
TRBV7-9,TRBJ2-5,CASSLDVQETQYF
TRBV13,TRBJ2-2,CASSPHRAGELFF
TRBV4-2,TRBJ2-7,CASSQGSGGYYEQYF
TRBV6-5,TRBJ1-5,CASRTDRVGQPQHF
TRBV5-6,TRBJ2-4,CASSFAKPTGGPKNIQYF
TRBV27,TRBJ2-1,CATRTSPLYNEQFF
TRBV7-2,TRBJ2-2,CASRLASGGELFF
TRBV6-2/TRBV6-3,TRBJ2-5,CASSDRNLQETQYF
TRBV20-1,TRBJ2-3,CSASYSGGADTQYF
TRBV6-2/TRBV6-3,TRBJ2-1,CASSYPLANEQFF
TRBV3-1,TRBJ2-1,CASSKSSYNEQFF
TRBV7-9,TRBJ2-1,CASSSSLGKANEQFF
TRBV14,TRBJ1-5,CASSLSPRQPQHF
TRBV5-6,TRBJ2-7,CASSLVGLAGSLSYEQYF
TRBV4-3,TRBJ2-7,CASSQDRGHEQYF
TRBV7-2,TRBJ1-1,CASSLVTGGNTEAFF
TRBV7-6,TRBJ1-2,CASSLESAGYGYTF
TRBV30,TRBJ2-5,CAWRVQGTQYF
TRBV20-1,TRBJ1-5,CSAKTGSRSPQHF
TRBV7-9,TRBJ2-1,CASSSSRHYNEQFF
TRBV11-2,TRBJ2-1,CASSPMGQGNEQFF
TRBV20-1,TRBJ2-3,CSARDRRTDPTDTQYF
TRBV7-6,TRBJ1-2,CASSPGHGYGYTF
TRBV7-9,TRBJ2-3,CASSSGTSGSTDTQYF
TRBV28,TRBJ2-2,CASSLGTVNTGELFF
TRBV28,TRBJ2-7,CASSVFSYEQYF
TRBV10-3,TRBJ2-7,CAISEGTGRYEQYF
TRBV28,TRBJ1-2,CATAAHKGYGYTF
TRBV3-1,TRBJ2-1,CASSLRLAGAYNEQFF
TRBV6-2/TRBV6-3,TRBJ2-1,CASKEGISYNEQFF
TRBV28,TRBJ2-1,CASSLKGLGDGQFF
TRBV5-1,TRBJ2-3,CASSLGTSETWGDTQYF
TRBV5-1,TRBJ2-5,CASSLAGSKEAQYF
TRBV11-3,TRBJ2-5,CASSPDTQETQYF
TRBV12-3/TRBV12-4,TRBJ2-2,CASSRGPSSGELFF
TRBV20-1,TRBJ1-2,CSAPLAPAGDDDGYTF
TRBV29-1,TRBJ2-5,CSVEAAGQMETQYF
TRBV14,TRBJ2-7,CASSQDNLGGSYEQYF
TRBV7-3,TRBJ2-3,CASSLSSGRDTQYF
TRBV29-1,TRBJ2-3,CSVDVSGGTDTQYF
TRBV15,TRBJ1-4,CATSRTSEGEKLFF
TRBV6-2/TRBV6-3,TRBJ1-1,CASSYDGGDMAFF
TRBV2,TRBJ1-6,CASSQGSSPLHF